The rows below give T cell receptor beta chains drawn from one sample of a study of shared clonotypes between healthy human individuals. Produced via immunoSEQ multiplex PCR; TCRdb's table is partial and in-frame only. The table lists 2 million to 2.5 million clones, approximately 94% of them singletons, with around 0.13% in the top ten. The sequencing sample was made of naive CD4+ T cells sorted from blood. These receptors were collected from a man between 18 and 35 years old in good health. Each CDR3 is given with its conserved first and last residue. The D gene is left open where the match is weak. Expanded clones get a size class; other rows say once, few or many, or leave the size out.

v_call,clone_size,d_call,j_call,cdr3_aa,cdr3_nt
TRBV11-2,once,.,TRBJ1-1,CASSSRRQNMNTEAFF,TGTGCCAGCAGCTCCCGAAGACAGAACATGAACACTGAAGCTTTCTTT
TRBV10-2,.,.,TRBJ1-6,CASRETGSNSPLHF,TGCGCCAGCAGGGAGACAGGCTCGAATTCACCCCTCCACTTT
TRBV10-3,.,.,TRBJ1-1,CAIQGPADTEAFF,TGTGCCATTCAAGGACCCGCGGACACTGAAGCTTTCTTT
TRBV30,.,TRBD2,TRBJ2-1,CAWRASGGKNEQFF,TGTGCCTGGAGGGCTAGCGGGGGGAAAAATGAGCAGTTCTTC
TRBV15,.,.,TRBJ1-2,CATSVGGLGYTF,TGTGCCACCAGCGTAGGGGGGCTTGGCTACACCTTC
TRBV5-6,.,.,TRBJ2-2,CASSFRAGFGTGELFF,TGTGCCAGCAGCTTCAGGGCAGGGTTCGGCACCGGGGAGCTGTTTTTT
TRBV10-3,once,.,TRBJ1-4,CAISDGVNEKLFF,TGTGCCATCAGTGACGGGGTAAATGAAAAACTGTTTTTT
TRBV5-1,.,.,TRBJ2-3,CASRPASTSTDTQYF,TGCGCCAGCAGGCCGGCAAGTACCAGCACAGATACGCAGTATTTT
TRBV6-1,.,TRBD1,TRBJ1-3,CASGPSGGGNTIYF,TGTGCCAGCGGGCCCTCAGGGGGCGGAAACACCATATATTTT
TRBV5-4,.,.,TRBJ2-7,CASSPPFASGEQYF,TGTGCCAGCAGCCCCCCCTTCGCAAGCGGCGAGCAGTACTTC
TRBV18,.,.,TRBJ2-2,CASSPRAPNTGELFF,TGTGCCAGCTCACCCCGGGCACCGAACACCGGGGAGCTGTTTTTT
TRBV4-3,.,TRBD1,TRBJ1-5,CASSQGEGATQHF,TGCGCCAGCAGCCAAGGGGAGGGGGCCACCCAGCATTTT
TRBV15,.,TRBD1,TRBJ2-2,CATSFGTGDILPNTGELFF,TGTGCCACCAGCTTTGGGACAGGGGACATTCTGCCGAACACCGGGGAGCTGTTTTTT
TRBV28,.,.,TRBJ1-2,CASGRSGYGYTF,TGTGCCAGCGGGAGATCGGGCTATGGCTACACCTTC
TRBV5-4,once,TRBD1,TRBJ1-6,CASSGGQGARDNSPLHF,TGTGCCAGCAGCGGCGGACAGGGGGCTCGGGATAATTCACCCCTCCACTTT
TRBV19,once,.,TRBJ2-2,CASSPRPANTGELFF,TGTGCCAGTAGTCCTCGGCCCGCGAACACCGGGGAGCTGTTTTTT
TRBV7-9,.,.,TRBJ1-2,CASTRAEALNYGYTF,TGTGCCAGCACCCGCGCTGAGGCCCTTAACTATGGCTACACCTTC
TRBV7-6,.,.,TRBJ2-2,CASTTLVPLLRGGLAGELFF,TGTGCCAGCACCACCCTTGTCCCGTTACTCAGGGGGGGCCTCGCCGGGGAGCTGTTTTTT
TRBV11-2,.,TRBD1,TRBJ2-7,CASSWTGGPYEQYF,TGTGCCAGCAGCTGGACAGGGGGCCCCTACGAGCAGTACTTC
TRBV9,.,.,TRBJ2-7,CASSVDPGSSYEQYF,TGTGCCAGCAGCGTAGATCCAGGTAGCTCCTACGAGCAGTACTTC
TRBV28,.,.,TRBJ1-4,CASSTLATNEKLFF,TGTGCCAGCAGCACGCTAGCAACTAATGAAAAACTGTTTTTT
TRBV5-4,.,.,TRBJ1-5,CARSTGDQPQHF,TGTGCCAGGAGCACCGGGGATCAGCCCCAGCATTTT
TRBV18,.,TRBD1,TRBJ2-1,CASSLGTGISYNEQFF,TGTGCCAGCTCACTGGGGACAGGGATCTCCTACAATGAGCAGTTCTTC
TRBV2,.,.,TRBJ1-2,CASSDRRTVSNYGYTF,TGTGCCAGCAGTGACAGGCGAACTGTCTCTAACTATGGCTACACCTTC
TRBV6-1,.,.,TRBJ2-5,CASSEAFAGLQETQYF,TGTGCCAGCAGTGAAGCTTTCGCGGGGCTCCAAGAGACCCAGTACTTC
TRBV11-2,.,.,TRBJ1-2,CASSPTQGDRHGYTF,TGTGCCAGCAGCCCAACACAGGGTGATCGGCATGGCTACACCTTC
TRBV18,.,.,TRBJ2-5,CASSPPQGRETQYF,TGTGCCAGCTCACCTCCACAGGGTCGGGAGACCCAGTACTTC
TRBV7-8,.,TRBD1,TRBJ1-1,CASSSPGGPNTEAFF,TGTGCCAGCAGCTCACCAGGGGGCCCGAACACTGAAGCTTTCTTT
TRBV28,.,.,TRBJ1-3,CASSSRVNTIYF,TGTGCCAGCAGTTCGCGAGTAAACACCATATATTTT
TRBV15,.,.,TRBJ1-3,CATSRGSSGNTIYF,TGTGCCACCAGCAGGGGGAGCTCTGGAAACACCATATATTTT
TRBV4-1,.,TRBD2,TRBJ2-1,CASSQVSGAYNEQFF,TGCGCCAGCAGCCAAGTAAGCGGGGCCTACAATGAGCAGTTCTTC
TRBV6-1,.,.,TRBJ2-7,CASSEERTRGDHEQYF,TGTGCCAGCAGTGAAGAAAGGACCCGGGGTGACCACGAGCAGTACTTC
TRBV11-2,.,.,TRBJ1-1,CASSLGQGKNTEAFF,TGTGCCAGCAGCTTAGGGCAGGGGAAAAACACTGAAGCTTTCTTT
TRBV25-1,.,.,TRBJ2-7,CASRRGRDYEQYF,TGTGCCAGCAGGCGAGGACGGGACTACGAGCAGTACTTC
TRBV10-3,.,TRBD1,TRBJ1-6,CAIRLGQGDNSPLHF,TGTGCCATCAGACTAGGACAGGGAGATAATTCACCCCTCCACTTT
TRBV9,once,.,TRBJ2-5,CASSFGPREETQYF,TGTGCCAGCAGCTTTGGACCCCGGGAAGAGACCCAGTACTTC
TRBV6-1,.,.,TRBJ2-3,CASTTPSTDTQYF,TGTGCCAGCACGACCCCTAGCACAGATACGCAGTATTTT
TRBV13,.,TRBD1,TRBJ2-2,CASSLDRAGELFF,TGTGCCAGCAGCCTAGACAGGGCCGGGGAGCTGTTTTTT
TRBV2,once,.,TRBJ1-2,CASSVGQGATTF,.
TRBV9,.,TRBD2,TRBJ2-2,CASSVASGTITGELFF,TGTGCCAGCAGCGTAGCTAGCGGGACCATCACCGGGGAGCTGTTTTTT
TRBV7-3,.,TRBD1,TRBJ1-1,CASSLQGGNTEAFF,TGTGCCAGCAGCTTACAGGGGGGGAACACTGAAGCTTTCTTT
TRBV9,.,TRBD2,TRBJ2-3,CASSVGTSGPDTQYF,TGTGCCAGCAGCGTAGGGACTAGCGGGCCAGATACGCAGTATTTT
TRBV4-3,.,TRBD1,TRBJ1-5,CASSQDRSGTGDSNQPQHF,TGCGCCAGCAGCCAAGATCGGTCCGGGACAGGAGATAGCAATCAGCCCCAGCATTTT
TRBV6-4,.,.,TRBJ1-5,CASTKIGHPPNQPQHF,TGTGCCAGCACCAAAATAGGACATCCCCCAAATCAGCCCCAGCATTTT
TRBV5-5,.,.,TRBJ1-2,CASSLASLGGYTF,TGTGCCAGCAGCTTGGCCAGTCTGGGTGGCTACACCTTC
TRBV5-5,.,.,TRBJ1-6,CASSLAQLDYNSPLHF,TGTGCCAGCAGCTTGGCCCAGTTAGACTATAATTCACCCCTCCACTTT
TRBV11-2,.,TRBD2,TRBJ2-5,CASLTTSGDQETQYF,TGTGCCAGCCTCACTACTAGCGGAGATCAAGAGACCCAGTACTTC
TRBV6-5,.,.,TRBJ2-2,CASSRFGGELFF,TGTGCCAGCAGTAGATTCGGAGGGGAGCTGTTTTTT
TRBV7-2,.,TRBD2,TRBJ2-3,CASSSGLAGVTDTQYF,TGTGCCAGCAGCTCCGGACTAGCGGGAGTAACAGATACGCAGTATTTT
TRBV6-5,.,.,TRBJ1-4,CASRDTTGREKLFF,TGTGCCAGCAGGGATACTACAGGGCGTGAAAAACTGTTTTTT
TRBV11-2,.,TRBD2,TRBJ2-5,CASSRGVQETQYF,TGTGCCAGCAGCCGGGGGGTACAAGAGACCCAGTACTTC
TRBV27,.,TRBD2,TRBJ2-1,CASSSSGTSGVNEQFF,TGTGCCAGCAGTTCCTCCGGGACTAGCGGGGTCAATGAGCAGTTCTTC
TRBV7-8,.,.,TRBJ1-5,CASSATSMNQPQHF,TGTGCCAGCAGCGCCACTTCGATGAATCAGCCCCAGCATTTT
TRBV19,.,.,TRBJ1-5,CASMEQLGNQPQHF,TGTGCCAGTATGGAACAGTTGGGCAATCAGCCCCAGCATTTT
TRBV5-5,.,.,TRBJ2-7,CASSIPGGTGRQYF,TGTGCCAGCAGCATACCCGGGGGCACCGGGAGGCAGTACTTC
TRBV10-2,.,.,TRBJ1-4,CASSGPDTNEKLFF,TGCGCCAGCAGTGGCCCCGACACTAATGAAAAACTGTTTTTT
TRBV14,.,TRBD1,TRBJ1-2,CASSQALDRGTANYGYTF,TGTGCCAGCAGCCAAGCCCTGGACAGGGGGACAGCTAACTATGGCTACACCTTC
TRBV2,.,TRBD2,TRBJ2-1,CASSEVSGVGQFF,TGTGCCAGCAGTGAGGTTAGCGGGGTGGGACAGTTCTTC
TRBV19,.,.,TRBJ1-2,CASSVNPGGARDYGYTF,TGTGCCAGTAGTGTCAACCCCGGGGGGGCGCGGGACTATGGCTACACCTTC